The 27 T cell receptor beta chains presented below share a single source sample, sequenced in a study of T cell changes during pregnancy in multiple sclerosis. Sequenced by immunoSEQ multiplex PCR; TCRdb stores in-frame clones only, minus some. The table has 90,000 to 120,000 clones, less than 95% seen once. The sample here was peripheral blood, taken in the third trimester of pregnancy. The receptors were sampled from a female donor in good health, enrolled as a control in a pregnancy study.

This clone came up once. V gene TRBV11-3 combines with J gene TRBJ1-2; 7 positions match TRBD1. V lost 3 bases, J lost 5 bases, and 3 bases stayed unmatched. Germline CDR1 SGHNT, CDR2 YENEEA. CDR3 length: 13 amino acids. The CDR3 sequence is CASSFPGGYGYTF. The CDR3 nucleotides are TGTGCCAGCAGCTTCCCAGGGGGGTATGGCTACACCTTC.

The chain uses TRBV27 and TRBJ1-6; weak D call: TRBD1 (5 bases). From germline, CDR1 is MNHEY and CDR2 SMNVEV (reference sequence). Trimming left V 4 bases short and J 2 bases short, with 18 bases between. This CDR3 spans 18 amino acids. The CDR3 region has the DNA TGTGCCAGCAGTTCGGCCGGGGGGGTTAGAGCCTATAATTCACCCCTCCACTTT. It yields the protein CASSSAGGVRAYNSPLHF.

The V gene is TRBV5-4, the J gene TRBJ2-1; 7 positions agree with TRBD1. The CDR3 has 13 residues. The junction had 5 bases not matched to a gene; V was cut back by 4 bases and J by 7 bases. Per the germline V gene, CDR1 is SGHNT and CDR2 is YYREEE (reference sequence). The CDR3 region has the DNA TGTGCCAGCAGCGGGGGACAGAAGAATGAGCAGTTCTTC. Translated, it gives CASSGGQKNEQFF.

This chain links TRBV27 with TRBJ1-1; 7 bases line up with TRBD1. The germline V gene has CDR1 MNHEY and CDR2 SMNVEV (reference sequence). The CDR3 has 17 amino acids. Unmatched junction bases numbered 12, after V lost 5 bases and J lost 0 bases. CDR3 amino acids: CASSPTGTAVMNTEAFF. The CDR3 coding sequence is TGTGCCAGCAGTCCGACCGGGACAGCTGTAATGAACACTGAAGCTTTCTTT.

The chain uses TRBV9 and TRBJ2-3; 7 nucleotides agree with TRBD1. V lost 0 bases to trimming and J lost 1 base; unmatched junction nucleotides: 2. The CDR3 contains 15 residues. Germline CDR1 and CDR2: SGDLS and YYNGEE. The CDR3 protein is CASSVGGQGTDTQYF. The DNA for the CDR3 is TGTGCCAGCAGCGTAGGAGGACAGGGCACAGATACGCAGTATTTT.

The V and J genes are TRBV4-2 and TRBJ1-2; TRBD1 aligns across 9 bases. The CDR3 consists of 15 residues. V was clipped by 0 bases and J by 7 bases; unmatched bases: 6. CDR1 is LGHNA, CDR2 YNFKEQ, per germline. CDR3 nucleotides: TGTGCCAGCAGCCAAGAAAAATGGGACAGGGTTGGCTACACCTTC. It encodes CASSQEKWDRVGYTF.

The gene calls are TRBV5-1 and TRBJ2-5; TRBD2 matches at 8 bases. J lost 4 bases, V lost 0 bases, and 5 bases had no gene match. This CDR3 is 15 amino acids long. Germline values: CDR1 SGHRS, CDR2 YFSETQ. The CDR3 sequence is CASSLVRGGRETQYF. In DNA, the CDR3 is TGCGCCAGCAGCTTGGTACGGGGGGGGCGAGAGACCCAGTACTTC.

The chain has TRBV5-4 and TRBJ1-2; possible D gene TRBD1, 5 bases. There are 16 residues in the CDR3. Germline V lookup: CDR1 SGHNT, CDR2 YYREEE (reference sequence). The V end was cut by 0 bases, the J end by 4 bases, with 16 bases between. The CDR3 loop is CASSLDRRGILYGYTF. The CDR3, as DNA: TGTGCCAGCAGCTTGGACAGGCGGGGCATTCTCTATGGCTACACCTTC.

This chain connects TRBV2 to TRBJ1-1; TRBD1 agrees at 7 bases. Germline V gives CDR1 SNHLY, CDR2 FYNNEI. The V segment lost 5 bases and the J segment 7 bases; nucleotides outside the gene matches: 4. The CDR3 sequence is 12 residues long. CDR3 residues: CASSLTGNEAFF. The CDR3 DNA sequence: TGTGCCAGCAGTCTGACAGGGAATGAAGCTTTCTTT.

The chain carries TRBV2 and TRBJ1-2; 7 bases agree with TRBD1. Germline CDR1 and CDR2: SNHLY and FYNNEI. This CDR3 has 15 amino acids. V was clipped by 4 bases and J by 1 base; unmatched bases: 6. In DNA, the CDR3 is TGTGCCAGCAGTGCCGACAGGGTAGATAACTATGGCTACACCTTC. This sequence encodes CASSADRVDNYGYTF. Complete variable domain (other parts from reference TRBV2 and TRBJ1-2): EPEVTQTPSHQVTQMGQEVILRCVPISNHLYFYWYRQILGQKVEFLVSFYNNEISEKSEIFDDQFSVERPDGSNFTLKIRSTKLEDSAMYFCASSADRVDNYGYTFGSGTRLTVV.

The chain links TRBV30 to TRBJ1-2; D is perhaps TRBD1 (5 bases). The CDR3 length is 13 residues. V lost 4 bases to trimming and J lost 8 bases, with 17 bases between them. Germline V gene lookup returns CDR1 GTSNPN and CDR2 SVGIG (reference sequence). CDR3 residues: CAWKWPGEGGYTF. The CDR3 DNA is TGTGCCTGGAAGTGGCCGGGGGAGGGCGGCTACACCTTC.

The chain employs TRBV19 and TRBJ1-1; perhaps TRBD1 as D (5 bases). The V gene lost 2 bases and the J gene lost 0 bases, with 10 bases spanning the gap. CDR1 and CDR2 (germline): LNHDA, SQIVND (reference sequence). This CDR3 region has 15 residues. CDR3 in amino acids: CASSISGKLNTEAFF. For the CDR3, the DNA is TGTGCCAGTAGTATATCAGGGAAGTTGAACACTGAAGCTTTCTTT.

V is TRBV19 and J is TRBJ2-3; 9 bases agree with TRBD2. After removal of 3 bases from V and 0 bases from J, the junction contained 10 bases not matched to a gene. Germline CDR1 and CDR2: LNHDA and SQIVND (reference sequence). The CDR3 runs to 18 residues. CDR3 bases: TGTGCCAGTAGTATTGGCGGGGGGGTCTTTTATAGCACAGATACGCAGTATTTT. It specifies CASSIGGGVFYSTDTQYF.

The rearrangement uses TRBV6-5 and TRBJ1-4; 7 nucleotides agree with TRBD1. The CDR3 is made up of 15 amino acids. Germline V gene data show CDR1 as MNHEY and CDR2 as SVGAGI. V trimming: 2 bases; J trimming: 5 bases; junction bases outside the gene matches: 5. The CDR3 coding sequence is TGTGCCAGCAGTTACGGGTCGGGACAGAATGAAAAACTGTTTTTT. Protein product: CASSYGSGQNEKLFF.

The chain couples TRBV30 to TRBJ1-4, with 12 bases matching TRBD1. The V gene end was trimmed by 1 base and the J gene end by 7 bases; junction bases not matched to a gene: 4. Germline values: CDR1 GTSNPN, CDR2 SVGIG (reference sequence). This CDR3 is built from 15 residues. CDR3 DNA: TGTGCCTGGAGTGCCGGGACAGGGGGCAGTGAAAAACTGTTTTTT. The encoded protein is CAWSAGTGGSEKLFF.

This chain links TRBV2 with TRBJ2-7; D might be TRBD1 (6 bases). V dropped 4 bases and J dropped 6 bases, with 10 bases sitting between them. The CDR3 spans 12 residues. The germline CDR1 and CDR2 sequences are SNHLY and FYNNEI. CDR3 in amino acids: CASSGQAPEQYF. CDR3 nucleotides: TGTGCCAGCAGTGGACAGGCCCCCGAGCAGTACTTC.

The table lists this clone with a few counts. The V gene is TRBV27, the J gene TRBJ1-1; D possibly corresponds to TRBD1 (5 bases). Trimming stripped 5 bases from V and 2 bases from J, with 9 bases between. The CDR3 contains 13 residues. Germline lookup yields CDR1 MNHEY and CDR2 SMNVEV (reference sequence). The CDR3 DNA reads TGTGCCAGCAGTCAGGGACTAAACACTGAAGCTTTCTTT. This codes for CASSQGLNTEAFF.

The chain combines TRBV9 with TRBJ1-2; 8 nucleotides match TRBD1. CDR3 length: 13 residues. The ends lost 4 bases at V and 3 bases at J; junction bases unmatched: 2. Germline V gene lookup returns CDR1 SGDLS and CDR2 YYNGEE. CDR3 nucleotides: TGTGCCAGCAGCCAGACAGGGGACTATGGCTACACCTTC. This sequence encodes CASSQTGDYGYTF.

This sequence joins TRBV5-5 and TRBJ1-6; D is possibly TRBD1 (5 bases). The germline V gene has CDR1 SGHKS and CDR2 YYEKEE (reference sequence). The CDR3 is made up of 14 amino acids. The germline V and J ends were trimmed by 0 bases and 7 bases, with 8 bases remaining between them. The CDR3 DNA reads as TGTGCCAGCAGCTTGGGACAGACGAATTCACCCCTCCACTTT. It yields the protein CASSLGQTNSPLHF. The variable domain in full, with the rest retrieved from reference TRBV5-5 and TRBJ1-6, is DAGVTQSPTHLIKTRGQQVTLRCSPISGHKSVSWYQQVLGQGPQFIFQYYEKEERGRGNFPDRFSARQFPNYSSELNVNALLLGDSALYLCASSLGQTNSPLHFGNGTRLTVT.

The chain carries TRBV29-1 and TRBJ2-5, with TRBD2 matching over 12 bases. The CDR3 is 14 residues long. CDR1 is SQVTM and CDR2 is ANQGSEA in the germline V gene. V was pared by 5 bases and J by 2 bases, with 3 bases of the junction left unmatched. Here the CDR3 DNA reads TGCAGCGTTCCCCTAGCGGGGGGGCAAGAGACCCAGTACTTC. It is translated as CSVPLAGGQETQYF.

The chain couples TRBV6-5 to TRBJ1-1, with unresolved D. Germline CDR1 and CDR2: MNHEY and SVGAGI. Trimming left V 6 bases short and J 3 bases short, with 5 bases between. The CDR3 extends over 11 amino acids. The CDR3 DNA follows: TGTGCCAGCAGCCGGGACACTGAAGCTTTCTTT. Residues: CASSRDTEAFF.

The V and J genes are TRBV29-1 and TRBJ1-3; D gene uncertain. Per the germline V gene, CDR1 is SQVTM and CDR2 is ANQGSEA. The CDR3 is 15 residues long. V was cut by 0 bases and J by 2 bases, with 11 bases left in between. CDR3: CSVEDKREPGNTIYF. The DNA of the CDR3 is TGCAGCGTTGAAGATAAGAGGGAGCCTGGAAACACCATATATTTT. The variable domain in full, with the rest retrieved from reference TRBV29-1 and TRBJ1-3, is SAVISQKPSRDICQRGTSLTIQCQVDSQVTMMFWYRQQPGQSLTLIATANQGSEATYESGFVIDKFPISRPNLTFSTLTVSNMSPEDSSIYLCSVEDKREPGNTIYFGEGSWLTVV.

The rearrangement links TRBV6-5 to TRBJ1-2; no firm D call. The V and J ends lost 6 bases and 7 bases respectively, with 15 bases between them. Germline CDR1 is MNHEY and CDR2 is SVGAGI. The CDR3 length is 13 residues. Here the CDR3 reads CASSPVRYSGYTF. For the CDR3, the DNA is TGTGCCAGCAGCCCCGTACGGTACAGTGGCTACACCTTC.

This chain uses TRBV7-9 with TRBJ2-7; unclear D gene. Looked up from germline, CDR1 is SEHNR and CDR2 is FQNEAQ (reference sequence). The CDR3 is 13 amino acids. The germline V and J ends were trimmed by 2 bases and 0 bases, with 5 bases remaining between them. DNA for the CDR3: TGTGCCAGCAGCTTACAGAACTCCTACGAGCAGTACTTC. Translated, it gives CASSLQNSYEQYF.

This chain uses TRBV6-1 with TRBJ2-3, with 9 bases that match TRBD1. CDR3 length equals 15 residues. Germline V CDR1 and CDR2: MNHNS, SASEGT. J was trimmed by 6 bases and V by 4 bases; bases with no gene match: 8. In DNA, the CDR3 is TGTGCCAGCAGTGGGGGTTTCGGACAGGGGGATACGCAGTATTTT. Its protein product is CASSGGFGQGDTQYF.

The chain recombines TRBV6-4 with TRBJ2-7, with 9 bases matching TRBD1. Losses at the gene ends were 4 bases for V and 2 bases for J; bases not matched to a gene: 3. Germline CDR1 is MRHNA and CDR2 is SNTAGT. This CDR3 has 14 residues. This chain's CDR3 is CASSAGTGPYEQYF. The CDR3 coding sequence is TGTGCCAGCAGTGCCGGGACAGGGCCCTACGAGCAGTACTTC.

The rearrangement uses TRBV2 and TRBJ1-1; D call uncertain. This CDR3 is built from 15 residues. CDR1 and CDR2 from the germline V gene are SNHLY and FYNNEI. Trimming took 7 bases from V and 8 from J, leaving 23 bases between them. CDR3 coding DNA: TGTGCCAGCAAGGAGGACCGGACCACGGTGAAAGAAGCTTTCTTT. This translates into CASKEDRTTVKEAFF.